This T cell receptor beta chain was sequenced during a study of naive and memory T cell subsets. Whole-study findings and limits: Naive and memory repertoire findings lacked a ground truth for validation.

An equimolar mix of two oligonucleotides served as the beta constant-region primer for TRBC1 and TRBC2. Each CDR3 protein is one row after TCRdb ran MiXCR on the UMI-ligation and nested PCR reads. The sample contains about 85,000 distinct CDR3 sequences, under 15% of which appear only once. V lost 0 bases, J lost 2 bases, and 14 bases lay in between. The CDR3 is 16 amino acids. Germline V gene sequence: CDR1 DFQATT, CDR2 SNEGSKA (reference sequence). With regard to this clonotype: Antigen specificity is unknown.

Cells stained for CD3, CD4, CD8, CD45RA and CD27 were sorted into four subsets. The chain joins TRBV20-1 to TRBJ1-5, with D tentatively TRBD1 (5 bases). The sequenced material came from central memory CD4+ T cells from blood. This TCR came from a human donor in good health. The CDR3 protein is CSARDQPWGRNQPQHF. DNA for the CDR3: TGCAGTGCTAGAGATCAACCCTGGGGCCGCAATCAGCCCCAGCATTTT.